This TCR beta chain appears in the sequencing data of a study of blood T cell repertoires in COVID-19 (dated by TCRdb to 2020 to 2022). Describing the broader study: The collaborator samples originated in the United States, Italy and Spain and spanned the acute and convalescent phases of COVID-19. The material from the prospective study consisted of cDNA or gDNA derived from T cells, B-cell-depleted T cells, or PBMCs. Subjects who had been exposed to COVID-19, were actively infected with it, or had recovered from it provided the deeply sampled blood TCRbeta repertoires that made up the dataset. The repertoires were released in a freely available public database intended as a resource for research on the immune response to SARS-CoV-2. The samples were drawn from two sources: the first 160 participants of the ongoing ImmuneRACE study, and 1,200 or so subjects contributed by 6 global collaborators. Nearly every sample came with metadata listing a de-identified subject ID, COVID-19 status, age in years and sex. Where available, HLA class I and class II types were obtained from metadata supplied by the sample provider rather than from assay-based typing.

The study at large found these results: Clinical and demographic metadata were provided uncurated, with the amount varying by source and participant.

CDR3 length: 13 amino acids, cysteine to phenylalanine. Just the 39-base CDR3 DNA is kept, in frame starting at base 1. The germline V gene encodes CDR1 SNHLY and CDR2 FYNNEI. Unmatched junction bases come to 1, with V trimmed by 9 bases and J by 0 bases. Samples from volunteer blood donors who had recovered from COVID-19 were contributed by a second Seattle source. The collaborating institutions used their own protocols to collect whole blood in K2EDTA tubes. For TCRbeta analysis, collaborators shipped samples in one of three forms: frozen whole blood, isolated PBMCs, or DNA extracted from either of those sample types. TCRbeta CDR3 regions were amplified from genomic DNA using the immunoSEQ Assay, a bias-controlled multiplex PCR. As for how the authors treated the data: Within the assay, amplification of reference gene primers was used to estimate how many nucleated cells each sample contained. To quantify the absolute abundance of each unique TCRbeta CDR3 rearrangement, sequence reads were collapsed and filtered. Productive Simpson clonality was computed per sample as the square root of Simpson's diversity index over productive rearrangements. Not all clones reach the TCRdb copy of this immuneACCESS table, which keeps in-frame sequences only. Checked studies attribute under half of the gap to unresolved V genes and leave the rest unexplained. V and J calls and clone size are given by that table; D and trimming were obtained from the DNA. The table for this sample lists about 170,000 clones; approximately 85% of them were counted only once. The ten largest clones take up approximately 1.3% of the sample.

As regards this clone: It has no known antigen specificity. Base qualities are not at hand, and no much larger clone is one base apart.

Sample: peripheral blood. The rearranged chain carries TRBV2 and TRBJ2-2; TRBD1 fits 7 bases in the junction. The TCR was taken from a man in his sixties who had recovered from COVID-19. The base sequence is TGTGCCAGAGGGACAGCGAACACCGGGGAGCTGTTTTTT. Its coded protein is CARGTANTGELFF.